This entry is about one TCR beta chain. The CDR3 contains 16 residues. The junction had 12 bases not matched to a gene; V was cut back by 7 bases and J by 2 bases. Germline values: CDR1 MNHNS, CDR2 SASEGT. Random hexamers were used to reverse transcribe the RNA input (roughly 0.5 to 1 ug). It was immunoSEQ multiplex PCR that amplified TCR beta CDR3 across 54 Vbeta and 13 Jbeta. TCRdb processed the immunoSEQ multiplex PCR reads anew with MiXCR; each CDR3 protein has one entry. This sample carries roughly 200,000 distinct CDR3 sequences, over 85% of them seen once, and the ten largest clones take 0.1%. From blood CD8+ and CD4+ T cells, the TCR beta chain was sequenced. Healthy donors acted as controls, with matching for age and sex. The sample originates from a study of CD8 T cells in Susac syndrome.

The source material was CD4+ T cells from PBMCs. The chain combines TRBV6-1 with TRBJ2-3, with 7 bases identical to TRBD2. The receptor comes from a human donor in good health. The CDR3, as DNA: TGTGCCAGCACCCGGACGGGAGGAATTCCCACAGATACGCAGTATTTT. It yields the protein CASTRTGGIPTDTQYF.